These T cell receptor beta chains were read from a single sample in a study of blood T cell repertoires in COVID-19. TCRdb keeps only in-frame clones here, not all; method: immunoSEQ multiplex PCR. The sample lists about 430,000 clones, roughly 90% occurring once. The specimen sequenced was PBMCs or T cells enriched from blood (not recorded which). The receptors were sampled from a woman between 25 and 40 years old with acute COVID-19. CDR3s include the opening cysteine and the closing phenylalanine or tryptophan. Each record gives: J gene, V gene, D gene, clone size, CDR3 DNA, CDR3 protein. D genes are given only for firm matches. The size field is filled for only some rows; it gives once, few, many or a size class.

j_gene: TRBJ2-5
v_gene: TRBV14
d_gene: .
abundance: .
CDR3nt: TGTGCCAGCAGCGCGAAGACACGATGGGAGACCCAGTACTTC
CDR3aa: CASSAKTRWETQYF

j_gene: TRBJ1-2
v_gene: TRBV2
d_gene: .
abundance: .
CDR3nt: TGTGCCAGCAGTGAAGGGGGAGGATTACACTATGGCTACACCTTC
CDR3aa: CASSEGGGLHYGYTF

j_gene: TRBJ2-1
v_gene: TRBV3-1/TRBV3-2
d_gene: TRBD2
abundance: .
CDR3nt: TGTGCCAGCGGGACTAGCGGGGGCAATGAGCAGTTCTTC
CDR3aa: CASGTSGGNEQFF

j_gene: TRBJ2-7
v_gene: TRBV5-3
d_gene: .
abundance: .
CDR3nt: TGTGCCAGAAGCTTGGCCCACGGGATCGGCTACGAGCAGTACTTC
CDR3aa: CARSLAHGIGYEQYF

j_gene: TRBJ1-1
v_gene: TRBV5-8
d_gene: TRBD1
abundance: .
CDR3nt: TGTGCCAGCAGCTTGCGGACAGGATCCTTGAACACTGAAGCTTTCTTT
CDR3aa: CASSLRTGSLNTEAFF

j_gene: TRBJ2-7
v_gene: TRBV5-5
d_gene: TRBD1
abundance: once
CDR3nt: TGTGCCAGCAGCTTCCGGGACAGTCCCTACGAGCAGTACTTC
CDR3aa: CASSFRDSPYEQYF

j_gene: TRBJ2-7
v_gene: TRBV6-5
d_gene: .
abundance: .
CDR3nt: TGTGCCAGCAGTTACGAGGAAAGCTCCTACGAGCAGTACTTC
CDR3aa: CASSYEESSYEQYF

j_gene: TRBJ2-3
v_gene: TRBV7-8
d_gene: .
abundance: .
CDR3nt: TGTGCCAGCAGCCTTGACAGGATCGTATCTATACATACGCAGTATTTT
CDR3aa: CASSLDRIVSIHTQYF

j_gene: TRBJ2-7
v_gene: TRBV5-1
d_gene: .
abundance: .
CDR3nt: TGCGCCAGCAGGGGGCCCGGGAGCGCAGAGCAGTACTTC
CDR3aa: CASRGPGSAEQYF

j_gene: TRBJ1-2
v_gene: TRBV20-1
d_gene: .
abundance: .
CDR3nt: TGCAGTGCTGGGGGCCGGGATGGCTACACCTTC
CDR3aa: CSAGGRDGYTF

j_gene: TRBJ2-6
v_gene: TRBV19
d_gene: .
abundance: .
CDR3nt: TGTGCCAGTAGTCCCTTGGGAGTAGGGGCCAACGTCCTGACTTTC
CDR3aa: CASSPLGVGANVLTF

j_gene: TRBJ2-1
v_gene: TRBV12-3/TRBV12-4
d_gene: TRBD1
abundance: .
CDR3nt: TGTGCCAGCAGTCAGGGGGCTTACAATGAGCAGTTCTTC
CDR3aa: CASSQGAYNEQFF

j_gene: TRBJ1-4
v_gene: TRBV21-1
d_gene: .
abundance: .
CDR3nt: TGTGCCAGCAACCAAGAGGGACAGCATAATGAAAAACTGTTTTTT
CDR3aa: CASNQEGQHNEKLFF

j_gene: TRBJ2-5
v_gene: TRBV7-9
d_gene: .
abundance: once
CDR3nt: TGTGCCAGCAGCTTAGGCGGGACCAAAAAAGAGACCCAGTACTTC
CDR3aa: CASSLGGTKKETQYF

j_gene: TRBJ2-6
v_gene: TRBV5-5
d_gene: .
abundance: .
CDR3nt: TGTGCCAGCAGCTTGGTCGCGGACTCTGGGGCCAACGTCCTGACTTTC
CDR3aa: CASSLVADSGANVLTF

j_gene: TRBJ1-1
v_gene: TRBV18
d_gene: .
abundance: .
CDR3nt: TGTGCCAGCTCACCCCCCGGCAGGACAGATGAAGCTTTCTTT
CDR3aa: CASSPPGRTDEAFF

j_gene: TRBJ2-1
v_gene: TRBV6-5
d_gene: TRBD1
abundance: few
CDR3nt: TGTGCCAGCAGTTCCCCCGGGACAGGCCTCTCCGAGCAGTTCTTC
CDR3aa: CASSSPGTGLSEQFF

j_gene: TRBJ1-1
v_gene: TRBV3-1/TRBV3-2
d_gene: .
abundance: few
CDR3nt: TGTGCCAGCAGCCTCCACCCAAGGAGAGGAAACACTGAAGCTTTCTTT
CDR3aa: CASSLHPRRGNTEAFF

j_gene: TRBJ2-2
v_gene: TRBV18
d_gene: .
abundance: .
CDR3nt: TGTGCCAGCTCACCTCGTAACACCGGGGAGCTGTTTTTT
CDR3aa: CASSPRNTGELFF

j_gene: TRBJ1-5
v_gene: TRBV18
d_gene: .
abundance: once
CDR3nt: TGTGCCAGCTCCCTCACGGGGAGGGATCAGCCCCAGCATTTT
CDR3aa: CASSLTGRDQPQHF

j_gene: TRBJ1-3
v_gene: TRBV12-5
d_gene: .
abundance: .
CDR3nt: TGTGCTAGTGGTTTGGTACATCCCACCATATATTTT
CDR3aa: CASGLVHPTIYF

j_gene: TRBJ1-1
v_gene: TRBV3-1/TRBV3-2
d_gene: .
abundance: .
CDR3nt: TGTGCCAGCAGCCATTCTGGGGGGGCGTCTGAAGCTTTCTTT
CDR3aa: CASSHSGGASEAFF

j_gene: TRBJ1-2
v_gene: TRBV25-1
d_gene: .
abundance: .
CDR3nt: TGTGCCAGCAGTGATGACAGGCTACGCTACACCTTC
CDR3aa: CASSDDRLRYTF

j_gene: TRBJ2-1
v_gene: TRBV7-9
d_gene: TRBD1
abundance: .
CDR3nt: TGTGCCAGCAGGGGACAGCCGACCTACAATGAGCAGTTCTTC
CDR3aa: CASRGQPTYNEQFF

j_gene: TRBJ2-3
v_gene: TRBV19
d_gene: TRBD2
abundance: .
CDR3nt: TGTGCCAGTAGTAGGCTCAGCGCCGGGGGCACTAGCGGGGGGTATGGGAATACGCAGTATTTT
CDR3aa: CASSRLSAGGTSGGYGNTQYF

j_gene: TRBJ1-4
v_gene: TRBV4-1
d_gene: TRBD1
abundance: few
CDR3nt: TGCGCCAGCAGCCAAGCAGGGACAGTTGAAAAACTGTTTTTT
CDR3aa: CASSQAGTVEKLFF

j_gene: TRBJ1-3
v_gene: TRBV10-3
d_gene: .
abundance: .
CDR3nt: TGTGCCATCAGCCGGAGCTCTGGAAACACCATATATTTT
CDR3aa: CAISRSSGNTIYF

j_gene: TRBJ2-1
v_gene: TRBV19
d_gene: TRBD2
abundance: .
CDR3nt: TGTGCCAGTAGTATGAGCGGGGGCGGTGAGCAGTTCTTC
CDR3aa: CASSMSGGGEQFF

j_gene: TRBJ1-5
v_gene: TRBV6-5
d_gene: TRBD1
abundance: .
CDR3nt: TGTGCCAGCAGCAGAGACAGGGATAGCAATCAGCCCCAGCATTTT
CDR3aa: CASSRDRDSNQPQHF

j_gene: TRBJ1-4
v_gene: TRBV6-5
d_gene: TRBD1
abundance: once
CDR3nt: TGTGCCAGCAGTCGGACAGGAATAACTAATGAAAAACTGTTTTTT
CDR3aa: CASSRTGITNEKLFF

j_gene: TRBJ1-6
v_gene: TRBV18
d_gene: TRBD1
abundance: .
CDR3nt: TGTGCCAGCTCACCCCTTATGGGGACAGATAATTCACCCCTCCACTTT
CDR3aa: CASSPLMGTDNSPLHF

j_gene: TRBJ1-5
v_gene: TRBV9
d_gene: .
abundance: .
CDR3nt: TGTGCCAGCAGCCGCGATAGCAATCAGCCCCAGCATTTT
CDR3aa: CASSRDSNQPQHF

j_gene: TRBJ1-2
v_gene: TRBV19
d_gene: TRBD1
abundance: .
CDR3nt: TGTGCCAGTAGTATTCCCCACAGGGGCGGCTACACCTTC
CDR3aa: CASSIPHRGGYTF

j_gene: TRBJ2-5
v_gene: TRBV6-2/TRBV6-3
d_gene: TRBD2
abundance: .
CDR3nt: TGTGCCAGCAGTTATACCTGGACTAGTCAAGAGACCCAGTACTTC
CDR3aa: CASSYTWTSQETQYF

j_gene: TRBJ2-1
v_gene: TRBV5-5
d_gene: TRBD2
abundance: .
CDR3nt: TGTGCCAGCAGCCCGGGACTAGCGGGGTCTTACAATGAGCAGTTCTTC
CDR3aa: CASSPGLAGSYNEQFF

j_gene: TRBJ2-2
v_gene: TRBV7-6
d_gene: TRBD1
abundance: .
CDR3nt: TGTGCCAGCGGCTTTTTTGGACAGGGAGGCACCGGGGAGCTGTTTTTT
CDR3aa: CASGFFGQGGTGELFF

j_gene: TRBJ2-1
v_gene: TRBV10-3
d_gene: TRBD1
abundance: .
CDR3nt: TGTGCCATCAGCAGACCGGGACAGGGGCACACTTACAATGAGCAGTTCTTC
CDR3aa: CAISRPGQGHTYNEQFF

j_gene: TRBJ2-7
v_gene: TRBV13
d_gene: TRBD1
abundance: .
CDR3nt: TGTGCCAGCAGCTTAGTAGGACAGGGTACCTACGAGCAGTACTTC
CDR3aa: CASSLVGQGTYEQYF

j_gene: TRBJ1-1
v_gene: TRBV29-1
d_gene: .
abundance: .
CDR3nt: TGCAGCGTCCGAACTCCCGAAGCTTTCTTT
CDR3aa: CSVRTPEAFF

j_gene: TRBJ2-7
v_gene: TRBV7-8
d_gene: .
abundance: .
CDR3nt: TGTGCCAGCAGCTTAGATATCTACGAGCAGTACTTC
CDR3aa: CASSLDIYEQYF

j_gene: TRBJ2-7
v_gene: TRBV5-1
d_gene: .
abundance: .
CDR3nt: TGCGCCAGCAGCTTGAATGCGGCAGGGCGGTACGAGCAGTACTTC
CDR3aa: CASSLNAAGRYEQYF

j_gene: TRBJ1-1
v_gene: TRBV28
d_gene: .
abundance: once
CDR3nt: TGTGCCAGCAGCCCGGGAGGAATGCACACTGAAGCTTTCTTT
CDR3aa: CASSPGGMHTEAFF

j_gene: TRBJ2-2
v_gene: TRBV24-1
d_gene: TRBD1
abundance: .
CDR3nt: TGTGCCACCAGTGAACCCGGGACAGGGGTAACCGGGGAGCTGTTTTTT
CDR3aa: CATSEPGTGVTGELFF

j_gene: TRBJ2-1
v_gene: TRBV5-1
d_gene: TRBD1
abundance: .
CDR3nt: TGCGCCAGCAGCTCCGGGACAGGGGTTAGTAATGAGCAGTTCTTC
CDR3aa: CASSSGTGVSNEQFF

j_gene: TRBJ2-3
v_gene: TRBV18
d_gene: .
abundance: .
CDR3nt: TGTGCCAGCTCCCCTTGGACAAGGGGCACAGATACGCAGTATTTT
CDR3aa: CASSPWTRGTDTQYF

j_gene: TRBJ1-4
v_gene: TRBV7-3
d_gene: .
abundance: .
CDR3nt: TGTGCCAGCAGCCCCGGGAGGGACCAACTGTTTTTT
CDR3aa: CASSPGRDQLFF

j_gene: TRBJ1-4
v_gene: TRBV29-1
d_gene: .
abundance: .
CDR3nt: TGCAGCGGAGGCAGTAATGAAAAACTGTTTTTT
CDR3aa: CSGGSNEKLFF

j_gene: TRBJ2-7
v_gene: TRBV20-1
d_gene: TRBD2
abundance: .
CDR3nt: TGCAGTGCTAGTTTGGGGGGGGGTTCCTACGAGCAGTACTTC
CDR3aa: CSASLGGGSYEQYF

j_gene: TRBJ1-5
v_gene: TRBV27
d_gene: TRBD1
abundance: .
CDR3nt: TGTGCCAGCAGTCCGCTACAGGGGGATCAGCCCCAGCATTTT
CDR3aa: CASSPLQGDQPQHF

j_gene: TRBJ1-2
v_gene: TRBV5-1
d_gene: TRBD1
abundance: .
CDR3nt: TGCGCCAGCAGAGGGACAGAAGGGGGGTACGGCTACACCTTC
CDR3aa: CASRGTEGGYGYTF

j_gene: TRBJ2-3
v_gene: TRBV7-9
d_gene: TRBD2
abundance: .
CDR3nt: TGTGCCAGCAGCTTCGGACTAGCGGGGGTGAACACAGATACGCAGTATTTT
CDR3aa: CASSFGLAGVNTDTQYF

j_gene: TRBJ1-6
v_gene: TRBV5-1
d_gene: .
abundance: .
CDR3nt: TGCGCCAGCAGCTTGGAATTAGTGACAAATTCACCCCTCCACTTT
CDR3aa: CASSLELVTNSPLHF

j_gene: TRBJ2-3
v_gene: TRBV4-1
d_gene: TRBD1
abundance: .
CDR3nt: TGCGCCAGCAGCCAGAGGACAGGGCCCTTAGTGGATACGCAGTATTTT
CDR3aa: CASSQRTGPLVDTQYF

j_gene: TRBJ2-1
v_gene: TRBV11-2
d_gene: .
abundance: .
CDR3nt: TGTGCCAGCAGCTTAGGTCAGGGGGGTGTGGAGCAGTTCTTC
CDR3aa: CASSLGQGGVEQFF